The T cell receptor beta chain described here comes from a study of RUNX1 and TCR beta rearrangement in T-cell leukemia (dated by TCRdb to the early 2020s). As for the study more broadly: The comparison of TCR beta rearrangements and CDR3 junctions set about 13 T-ALLs carrying mono-allelic acquired RUNX1 mutations against roughly 10 T-ALLs that were RUNX1 wildtype. The RUNX1 mutation status of the T-ALL cases had been established in an earlier study. GRAALL-2003 and GRAALL-2005 were the multicentric trials. RUNX1 wildtype T-ALLs were chosen to carry at least incomplete clonal TCR beta rearrangements so that D1 versus D2 segment comparison could be performed. The RUNX1 wildtype T-ALLs were matched for an immature maturation arrest stage, which was defined as lacking cytoplasmic or surface TCR beta protein. Human T-ALL TCR beta rearrangements were analyzed to compare with results from a Runx1 knockout mouse model. Every RUNX1 mutation in the mutated group was heterozygous, with ten located in the Runt homology domain and three in the transactivation domain. TCR rearrangements were assessed by Genescan analysis after EuroClonality multiplex PCR on genomic DNA. The RUNX1-mutated T-ALLs covered a wider range of maturation arrest stages, including cases that were arrested before TCR beta rearrangement began.

The germline V gene encodes CDR1 MNHNY and CDR2 SVGAGI (reference sequence). The CDR3 covers 11 residues, taking in both the cysteine and the phenylalanine. This entry keeps only the CDR3 DNA: 33 bases, framed from base 1. The library relied on PCR. Data came from an Illumina MiSeq. TCR beta DJ and VDJ rearrangements were characterized by next generation amplicon sequencing. Per the source publication's procedure: Amplicon sequencing data were analyzed with the Vidjil software to identify clonal TCR beta rearrangements. TCR beta rearrangement characteristics were compared between RUNX1-mutated and wildtype groups using two-tailed Fisher exact tests. TCRdb reran the public reads through fastp at Q25 and MiXCR, keeping productive beta chains. Rows are combined by CDR3 protein, so each entry shows the most common genes and DNA. The V and J calls were determined by TCRdb, not by the authors. This sample comprises a few hundred distinct CDR3 sequences, around a third of them detected only once. Jointly, the top ten make up approximately 85% of the sample.

For oncotyping and quantification of minimal residual disease, T-ALL samples were taken at diagnosis from children and adults treated according to protocol. As to this clonotype: Its antigen is not yet known. An end of the junction does not agree with germline; a read error may underlie this.

Results the study describes overall, beyond this receptor: Similar TCR beta J1 cluster usage was observed in RUNX1-mutated and wildtype T-ALLs, and no significant difference was found. Among T-ALL clonal rearrangements, TCR beta D1 segment usage was approximately 88% in the RUNX1-mutated group and around 56% in the wildtype group, a difference that was not significant. A smaller share of RUNX1-mutated T-ALLs had clonal TCR beta rearrangements (approximately 59%) than has been reported for T-ALL in general (over 75%). TCR beta CDR3 length or D segment truncation in T-ALLs could not be evaluated because too few clonal rearrangements were available.

Sequencing was performed on blood. The clonotype originates from a male donor with T-cell acute lymphoblastic leukemia. The chain couples TRBV6-6 to TRBJ1-1, with no reliable assignment of the D segment. The CDR3 loop reads CASSYLTEVFF. The DNA is as follows: TGTGCCAGCAGTTACCTAACTGAAGTTTTCTTT.